Listed here are 16 T cell receptor beta chains from one sample, sequenced in a study of control samples from healthy donors and cancer patients. Sequencing was performed with immunoSEQ multiplex PCR; in TCRdb, only in-frame clones are kept and a portion is missing. The sample carries roughly 100,000 clones, roughly 90% recorded once. Source material: PBMCs. These receptors were collected from a man between 60 and 75 years old with lung cancer.

The chain couples TRBV5-4 to TRBJ2-5; TRBD1 aligns across 7 bases. The CDR3 has 13 residues. Trimming at V came to 2 bases and at J to 4 bases, leaving 2 bases not matched to a gene. CDR1 is SGHNT and CDR2 is YYREEE in the germline V gene (reference sequence). Written as DNA, the CDR3 is TGTGCCAGCAGCTTAGACAGGGTAGAGACCCAGTACTTC. Translation: CASSLDRVETQYF. The entire variable domain, with the rest obtained from reference TRBV5-4 and TRBJ2-5, is as follows: ETGVTQSPTHLIKTRGQQVTLRCSSQSGHNTVSWYQQALGQGPQFIFQYYREEENGRGNFPPRFSGLQFPNYSSELNVNALELDDSALYLCASSLDRVETQYFGPGTRLLVL.

V gene TRBV12-5 combines with J gene TRBJ2-5; 10 bases are shared with TRBD1. Trimming cost V 1 base and J 3 bases; bases outside gene matches: 5. Germline CDR1 LGHNT, CDR2 FRNRAP. This CDR3 contains 16 residues. The CDR3 sequence: CASGLGTGGIEETQYF. The CDR3 DNA is TGTGCTAGTGGTTTGGGGACAGGGGGTATAGAAGAGACCCAGTACTTC.

V gene TRBV7-8 combines with J gene TRBJ1-5; 8 bases fit TRBD1. Germline lookup yields CDR1 SGHVS and CDR2 FQNEAQ. The J segment lost 5 bases and the V segment lost 4 bases, leaving 1 base of the junction unmatched. The CDR3 is 13 amino acids. CDR3 DNA: TGTGCCAGCAGCTCACAGGGGGATCAGCCCCAGCATTTT. Translated: CASSSQGDQPQHF.

The chain combines TRBV18 with TRBJ1-4, with a weak D call TRBD1 (5 bases). CDR1 and CDR2 from the germline V gene are KGHSH and LQKENI. Trimming cost V 6 bases and J 8 bases, with 13 bases left between them. The CDR3 covers 13 residues. CDR3 sequence: CASSTTVDEKLFF. The CDR3 nucleotides are TGTGCCAGCTCGACGACAGTAGACGAAAAACTGTTTTTT.

This chain connects TRBV11-3 to TRBJ2-1; D possibly corresponds to TRBD2 (6 bases). Looked up from germline, CDR1 is SGHNT and CDR2 is YENEEA. This CDR3 has 16 residues. V lost 4 bases and J lost 8, with 21 bases in between. CDR3 sequence (DNA): TGTGCCAGCAGCTCAAGCCTGGACTATCCGGGGGATGAGCAGTTCTTC. Translating it yields CASSSSLDYPGDEQFF.

This clone has only one observation. This chain connects TRBV5-6 to TRBJ2-5, with 8 bases matching TRBD2. The germline CDR1 and CDR2 sequences are SGHDT and YYEEEE. The V gene end was trimmed by 6 bases and the J gene end by 1 base; junction bases not matched to a gene: 14. This CDR3 is 17 amino acids long. This CDR3 reads CASKKIAGSPSQETQYF. CDR3 nucleotides: TGTGCCAGCAAAAAAATAGCGGGGAGCCCGTCCCAAGAGACCCAGTACTTC.

The chain uses TRBV19 and TRBJ1-5; D gene unclear. The CDR3 spans 13 residues. Germline CDR1 and CDR2: LNHDA and SQIVND (reference sequence). V shed 3 bases and J shed 4 bases, with 7 bases lying between them. The CDR3 sequence is CASSISGNQPQHF. The CDR3 DNA is TGTGCCAGTAGTATCTCGGGGAATCAGCCCCAGCATTTT.

V usage is TRBV5-4 and J usage is TRBJ2-5, with TRBD1 identical over 7 bases. Germline-derived CDR1 and CDR2 are SGHNT and YYREEE (reference sequence). This CDR3 is built from 15 residues. Trimming cost V 4 bases and J 3 bases; bases outside gene matches: 9. The DNA for the CDR3 is TGTGCCAGCAGCCCCCAGGGGGACCAGAAAGAGACCCAGTACTTC. This encodes CASSPQGDQKETQYF.

J is TRBJ2-3 and V is TRBV5-6; D not certain. Trimming took off 0 bases at V and 4 bases at J, with 21 bases between the two ends. Germline V gene data show CDR1 as SGHDT and CDR2 as YYEEEE. The CDR3 extends over 18 amino acids. The chain's CDR3 is CASSLAVGQAPQPDTQYF. CDR3 in DNA: TGTGCCAGCAGCTTGGCGGTCGGGCAAGCCCCTCAACCAGATACGCAGTATTTT.

The gene calls are TRBV5-1 and TRBJ2-7; D might be TRBD1 (5 bases). The CDR3 is 15 residues long. Trimming removed 2 bases at V and 0 bases at J, with 12 bases between. Germline CDR1 SGHRS, CDR2 YFSETQ. The CDR3 coding sequence is TGCGCCAGCAGCTTTAGACAGTCGAGCTCCTACGAGCAGTACTTC. Encoded protein: CASSFRQSSSYEQYF.

The chain recombines TRBV9 with TRBJ1-4; D gene uncertain. From germline, CDR1 is SGDLS and CDR2 YYNGEE. This CDR3 comprises 15 residues. V lost 0 bases and J 4 bases, leaving 10 bases between the germline ends. The CDR3 sequence is CASSVDRGNNEKLFF. CDR3 sequence (DNA): TGTGCCAGCAGCGTAGACCGGGGAAATAATGAAAAACTGTTTTTT.

This chain uses TRBV7-8 with TRBJ1-4; D is perhaps TRBD1 (6 bases). CDR1 and CDR2 (germline): SGHVS, FQNEAQ. The CDR3 consists of 12 residues. V dropped 0 bases and J dropped 13 bases, with 9 bases sitting between them. The CDR3 coding sequence is TGTGCCAGCAGCTTAGCTCAGGGGAGACTGTTTTTT. Its translation is CASSLAQGRLFF.

The CDR3 DNA sequence: TGTGCCAGCAGCTATGGGGGCAACTATGGCTACACCTTC. Protein: CASSYGGNYGYTF. This chain connects TRBV7-9 to TRBJ1-2, with D possibly matching TRBD1 (6 bases). Germline CDR1 SEHNR, CDR2 FQNEAQ (reference sequence). The length of the CDR3 is 13 residues. Trimming pared 4 bases from V and 2 bases from J, leaving 8 bases between.

This clone has only one observation. V gene TRBV2 combines with J gene TRBJ1-1; the D is unclear. The CDR3 runs to 16 residues. With 3 bases removed from V and 0 bases from J, the gap between germline ends came to 14 bases. Germline V gives CDR1 SNHLY, CDR2 FYNNEI. The CDR3 nucleotides are TGTGCCAGCAGTGATTCCCGAGGACGGATGAACACTGAAGCTTTCTTT. Encoded protein: CASSDSRGRMNTEAFF.

This rearrangement joins TRBV7-2 to TRBJ1-1; weak D call: TRBD1 (5 bases). This CDR3 spans 15 amino acids. Germline lookup yields CDR1 SGHTA and CDR2 FQGNSA. V gave up 6 bases and J gave up 1 base, with 15 bases separating them. CDR3 nucleotide sequence: TGTGCCAGCAGTTATACGGGACGGACGAACACTGAAGCTTTCTTT. This sequence encodes CASSYTGRTNTEAFF.

This clone was seen more than once but under ten times. The rearrangement uses TRBV25-1 and TRBJ2-3; 7 nucleotides line up with TRBD1. V trimming: 1 base; J trimming: 2 bases; junction bases outside the gene matches: 6. In germline, CDR1 is MGHDK, CDR2 SYGVNS. The CDR3 is 16 residues long. CDR3 DNA: TGTGCCAGCAGTGAATCCGGGACAGCCCTCACAGATACGCAGTATTTT. The encoded protein is CASSESGTALTDTQYF.